These 15 T cell receptor beta chains were all obtained from the same sample, sequenced in a study of T-cell memory formation after mild COVID-19. One entry per CDR3 protein, called by TCRdb with MiXCR from the 5' RACE reads. Counted here are under 450,000 distinct CDR3 sequences, under 25% occurring once; the ten biggest clones make up approximately 14%. The sample was PBMCs or a T cell subset sorted from them (not recorded which). These receptors were collected from an adult woman who had mild COVID-19 (a few samples of this study predate the infection). Cell type and time point are not known.

This clonotype has a handful of counts. The chain combines TRBV7-8 with TRBJ2-5; D may be TRBD1 or TRBD2 (5 bases each). This CDR3 is 14 amino acids long. The V gene lost 3 bases and the J gene lost 5 bases, with 13 bases spanning the gap. The germline V gene has CDR1 SGHVS and CDR2 FQNEAQ. CDR3 in DNA: TGTGCCAGCAGCTTCCGGGGCCTAGGGGAGACCCAGTACTTC. It codes for CASSFRGLGETQYF. Variable domain in full (rest from reference TRBV7-8 and TRBJ2-5): GAGVSQSPRYKVAKRGQDVALRCDPISGHVSLFWYQQALGQGPEFLTYFQNEAQLDKSGLPSDRFFAERPEGSVSTLKIQRTQQEDSAVYLCASSFRGLGETQYFGPGTRLLVL.

The rearrangement links TRBV5-6 to TRBJ1-1, with D perhaps matching TRBD1 (6 bases). The germline V and J ends were trimmed by 4 bases and 8 bases, with 12 bases remaining between them. The CDR3 extends over 12 amino acids. The germline V gene encodes CDR1 SGHDT and CDR2 YYEEEE. The chain's CDR3 is CASSLQGPEAFF. The DNA for the CDR3 is TGTGCCAGCAGCCTACAGGGCCCAGAAGCTTTCTTT. The whole variable domain, remainder taken from reference TRBV5-6 and TRBJ1-1, is DAGVTQSPTHLIKTRGQQVTLRCSPKSGHDTVSWYQQALGQGPQFIFQYYEEEERQRGNFPDRFSGHQFPNYSSELNVNALLLGDSALYLCASSLQGPEAFFGQGTRLTVV.

In this sample, this clonotype turned up a few times. The rearrangement uses TRBV7-9 and TRBJ1-6; D unclear. Germline CDR1 is SEHNR and CDR2 is FQNEAQ (reference sequence). CDR3 length: 14 residues. Trimming cost V 4 bases and J 3 bases, with 7 bases left between them. The CDR3 bases are TGTGCCAGCAGCTCTGAGTACTATAATTCACCCCTCCACTTT. Its translation: CASSSEYYNSPLHF.

This clonotype was picked up a small number of times. J is TRBJ1-2 and V is TRBV3-1; D perhaps matches TRBD1 (6 bases). The CDR3 contains 14 residues. CDR1 is LGHDT, CDR2 YNNKEL, per germline (reference sequence). V shed 0 bases and J shed 3 bases, with 8 bases lying between them. DNA for the CDR3: TGTGCCAGCAGCCAAGAAACAGGGCACTATGGCTACACCTTC. Its translation: CASSQETGHYGYTF.

The gene calls are TRBV12-3 or TRBV12-4 and TRBJ1-1, with 7 bases aligning to TRBD1. The V and J ends lost 2 bases and 11 bases, in that order; junction bases with no gene match: 5. This CDR3 is built from 12 residues. The CDR3 loop is CASSLLRGEAFF. CDR3 bases: TGTGCCAGCAGTTTACTCAGGGGGGAGGCTTTCTTT.

The CDR3 bases are TGTGCCAGCGCTAGCGGGGCGAACACCGGGGAGCTGTTTTTT. As protein: CASASGANTGELFF. The J gene is TRBJ2-2, the V gene TRBV2; TRBD2 matches 9 bases. Germline assignment: CDR1 SNHLY and CDR2 FYNNEI. The CDR3 is 14 amino acids. Trimming cost V 8 bases and J 0 bases; bases outside gene matches: 1.

V usage is TRBV6-5 and J usage is TRBJ1-2; a weak D match, TRBD1 (6 bases). CDR1 MNHEY and CDR2 SVGAGI come from the germline V gene. CDR3 length equals 15 residues. V was trimmed by 2 bases and J by 4 bases, leaving 14 bases between them. The CDR3 spells CASSYGSSGAYGYTF. The CDR3 DNA reads TGTGCCAGCAGTTACGGGAGTTCGGGGGCCTATGGCTACACCTTC.

This clonotype was seen more than once but under ten times. The chain links TRBV6-5 to TRBJ1-1; D call uncertain. There are 13 residues in the CDR3. V dropped 6 bases and J dropped 0 bases, with 8 bases sitting between them. From germline, CDR1 is MNHEY and CDR2 SVGAGI. Here the CDR3 DNA reads TGTGCCAGCAGGGACCGTGTGAACACTGAAGCTTTCTTT. Its protein is CASRDRVNTEAFF.

This clonotype was observed a handful of times. The chain carries TRBV5-1 and TRBJ2-2; 8 nucleotides agree with TRBD2. This CDR3 is built from 16 residues. The germline CDR1 and CDR2 sequences are SGHRS and YFSETQ. V lost 0 bases, J lost 0 bases, and 1 base stayed unmatched. CDR3 bases: TGCGCCAGCAGCTTGGTGCGGGAGGCGAACACCGGGGAGCTGTTTTTT. Its protein is CASSLVREANTGELFF.

V and J are TRBV15 and TRBJ2-5; D unclear. V lost 3 bases and J lost 5, with 13 bases in between. The CDR3 extends over 14 amino acids. CDR1 LNHNV and CDR2 YYDKDF come from the germline V gene (reference sequence). The CDR3, as DNA: TGTGCCACCAGCAGCGGAATCTCGAGGGAGACCCAGTACTTC. It specifies CATSSGISRETQYF.

In this sample, this clonotype turned up a few times. The chain links TRBV4-1 to TRBJ2-2, with unresolved D. The CDR3 is 15 residues long. Trimming removed 4 bases from V and 4 bases from J, with 13 bases in between. Germline CDR1 MGHRA, CDR2 YSYEKL. As DNA, the CDR3 is TGCGCCAGCAGCCCAGGTCGTTGGGGCACCGGGGAGCTGTTTTTT. It codes for CASSPGRWGTGELFF.

This clonotype was seen many times. V usage is TRBV27 and J usage is TRBJ2-7; D ambiguous. V was shortened by 4 bases and J by 1 base, with 8 bases between the two germline ends. This CDR3 is 13 amino acids long. The germline V gene has CDR1 MNHEY and CDR2 SMNVEV (reference sequence). The CDR3 nucleotides are TGTGCCAGCAGTTATCGGGTGTCCTACGAGCAGTACTTC. Residues: CASSYRVSYEQYF.

The chain carries TRBV5-4 and TRBJ1-1, with 9 bases identical to TRBD1. This CDR3 contains 14 residues. The germline V gene encodes CDR1 SGHNT and CDR2 YYREEE (reference sequence). V lost 4 bases, J lost 6 bases, and 7 bases stayed unmatched. This CDR3 reads CASSAGQGWSEAFF. As DNA, the CDR3 is TGTGCCAGCAGCGCCGGACAGGGGTGGTCTGAAGCTTTCTTT.

This chain links TRBV3-1 with TRBJ2-7; D call uncertain. CDR1 and CDR2 from the germline V gene are LGHDT and YNNKEL (reference sequence). Deletions cut 1 base from V and 6 bases from J, with 16 bases between. The CDR3 sequence is 15 residues long. The CDR3 sequence is CASSQVEWARGEQYF. The CDR3 nucleotides read TGTGCCAGCAGCCAAGTAGAGTGGGCTCGAGGCGAGCAGTACTTC.

This clonotype was counted a few times. This chain joins TRBV20-1 and TRBJ2-7; unclear D gene. Germline V lookup: CDR1 DFQATT, CDR2 SNEGSKA (reference sequence). Trimming removed 0 bases from V and 6 bases from J, with 12 bases in between. This CDR3 has 13 amino acids. The CDR3 coding sequence is TGCAGTGCTAGAGATGGTGGAAGGACCGAGCAGTACTTC. It codes for CSARDGGRTEQYF.